The 29 T cell receptor beta chains reported below all come from one sample, sequenced in a study of human T cells and chemical hapten exposure. TCRdb re-analysed the RACE reads in MiXCR, keeping a single row per CDR3 protein. In the table there are around 40,000 distinct CDR3 sequences, approximately 11% of which are singletons. Noted time point: patch test 3, about 24 weeks after DPC sensitization. Treatment reported: therapeutic diphenylcyclopropenone sensitization with weekly scalp DPC. Extraction yielded total RNA from whole blood (unfractionated). This specimen consisted of whole blood, obtained in connection with sensitization to the hapten diphenylcyclopropenone (DPC). The receptors originated from a middle-aged woman with alopecia areata. Some clones in this sample may be carry-over from other donors' samples.

Turning to this clonotype: A read error may be the cause here, since a much bigger clone is one base away. The chain links TRBV11-2 to TRBJ1-2, with a possible D match to TRBD1 (5 bases). The CDR3 loop spans 14 amino acids. Germline CDR1 reads SGHAT; CDR2 reads FQNNGV. CDR3 loop: CASRLGGYGYGHTF. DNA of the CDR3: TGTGCCAGCAGACTTGGGGGTTACGGCTATGGCCACACCTTC.

This chain joins TRBV20-1 and TRBJ1-1, with 8 nucleotides matching TRBD1. The CDR3 length is 14 residues. V was clipped by 2 bases and J by 7 bases; unmatched bases: 9. Germline V lookup: CDR1 DFQATT, CDR2 SNEGSKA (reference sequence). CDR3 protein: CSARTDQGAVEAFF. CDR3 bases: TGCAGTGCTAGAACTGACCAGGGGGCTGTTGAAGCTTTCTTT.

The chain recombines TRBV29-1 with TRBJ1-5; D is perhaps TRBD1 (5 bases). Germline CDR1 and CDR2: SQVTM and ANQGSEA. This CDR3 is built from 13 residues. The germline V and J ends were trimmed by 6 bases and 5 bases, with 14 bases remaining between them. CDR3 coding DNA: TGCAGCGTATCTCTGACAGAGGATCAGCCCCAGCATTTT. It translates to CSVSLTEDQPQHF.

The chain joins TRBV20-1 to TRBJ2-1; D uncertain. Germline loops: CDR1 DFQATT, CDR2 SNEGSKA (reference sequence). The CDR3 spans 13 residues. Deletions cut 7 bases from V and 1 base from J, with 11 bases between. CDR3 coding DNA: TGCAGTGAGATATTAGGATCCTACAATGAGCAGTTCTTC. This gives the protein CSEILGSYNEQFF.

Many counts were recorded for this clonotype. The CDR3 DNA reads as TGTGCCAGTGAGAGGGGCCCCAACTACGAGCAGTACTTC. Translation gives CASERGPNYEQYF. V and J are TRBV19 and TRBJ2-7, with D perhaps given as TRBD1 or TRBD2 (5 bases each). Germline CDR1 and CDR2: LNHDA and SQIVND (reference sequence). V lost 8 bases, J lost 3 bases, and 14 bases lay in between. The CDR3 covers 13 residues. Full variable domain (rest looked up from reference TRBV19 and TRBJ2-7): DGGITQSPKYLFRKEGQNVTLSCEQNLNHDAMYWYRQDPGQGLRLIYYSQIVNDFQKGDIAEGYSVSREKKESFPLTVTSAQKNPTAFYLCASERGPNYEQYFGPGTRLTVT.

The chain couples TRBV5-1 to TRBJ1-1; D is undetermined. Trimming pared 0 bases from V and 6 bases from J, leaving 6 bases between. The germline CDR1 and CDR2 sequences are SGHRS and YFSETQ. There are 12 residues in the CDR3. This CDR3 reads CASSLDGAEAFF. CDR3 coding DNA: TGCGCCAGCAGCTTGGATGGGGCTGAAGCTTTCTTT.

The chain links TRBV5-1 to TRBJ2-7; D unresolved. The CDR3 runs 14 residues. Trimming shortened V by 3 bases and J by 7 bases, and 17 bases separated the two germline ends. Germline lookup yields CDR1 SGHRS and CDR2 YFSETQ. CDR3 amino acids: CASSSGGIVGEQYF. In DNA, the CDR3 is TGCGCCAGCAGCTCAGGCGGTATTGTGGGGGAGCAGTACTTC.

This clonotype was picked up many times. The rearrangement links TRBV7-2 to TRBJ2-1; 7 bases are a match to TRBD2. The V and J ends lost 6 bases and 8 bases, in that order; junction bases with no gene match: 4. Germline assignment: CDR1 SGHTA and CDR2 FQGNSA. The length of the CDR3 is 12 residues. CDR3 residues: CASRSGVDEQFF. The CDR3, as DNA: TGTGCCAGCAGAAGCGGGGTGGATGAGCAGTTCTTC.

The J gene is TRBJ1-1, the V gene TRBV15; D unresolved. V shed 0 bases and J shed 3 bases, with 8 bases lying between them. CDR1 is LNHNV, CDR2 YYDKDF, per germline (reference sequence). The CDR3 length is 14 residues. Here the CDR3 reads CATSRDLRDTEAFF. CDR3 DNA sequence: TGTGCCACCAGCAGAGATTTGCGGGACACTGAAGCTTTCTTT. Full variable domain (missing parts from reference TRBV15 and TRBJ1-1): DAMVIQNPRYQVTQFGKPVTLSCSQTLNHNVMYWYQQKSSQAPKLLFHYYDKDFNNEADTPDNFQSRRPNTSFCFLDIRSPGLGDTAMYLCATSRDLRDTEAFFGQGTRLTVV.

The rearrangement uses TRBV20-1 and TRBJ1-5; no reliable D call. V was trimmed by 0 bases and J by 3 bases, leaving 6 bases between them. This CDR3 region has 13 residues. The germline CDR1 and CDR2 sequences are DFQATT and SNEGSKA (reference sequence). CDR3 amino acids: CSARDTSNQPQHF. The CDR3 DNA is TGCAGTGCTAGAGACACGTCCAATCAGCCCCAGCATTTT.

This clonotype was seen repeatedly, ten times or more. The genes are TRBV10-3 and TRBJ2-3; D unclear. This CDR3 spans 13 amino acids. The V gene's germline CDR1 is ENHRY and CDR2 SYGVKD. V dropped 3 bases and J dropped 0 bases, with 4 bases sitting between them. CDR3 coding DNA: TGTGCCATCAGTGACACTAGCACAGATACGCAGTATTTT. Encoded protein: CAISDTSTDTQYF.

This clonotype showed up just a few times. V usage is TRBV11-2 and J usage is TRBJ1-2, with D tentatively TRBD1 (6 bases). The CDR3 extends over 14 amino acids. Between the trimmed V and J ends, which lost 2 bases and 4 bases, there was a span of 11 bases. In germline, CDR1 is SGHAT, CDR2 FQNNGV. The CDR3 nucleotides read TGTGCCAGCAGCTTATCAGAAGGGGGCTATGGCTACACCTTC. This encodes CASSLSEGGYGYTF.

There are many counts of this clonotype. The gene calls are TRBV5-6 and TRBJ1-2; the match to TRBD1 covers 8 bases. V was pared by 2 bases and J by 6 bases, with 6 bases of the junction left unmatched. Per the germline V gene, CDR1 is SGHDT and CDR2 is YYEEEE. This CDR3 has 14 amino acids. The CDR3 DNA sequence: TGTGCCAGCAGCTTTGGGCAGGGGGCGGATGGCTACACCTTC. Amino acid sequence: CASSFGQGADGYTF.

At least ten counts were recorded for this clonotype. The V call is TRBV18, the J call TRBJ1-2; 12 positions agree with TRBD1. The germline V gene encodes CDR1 KGHSH and CDR2 LQKENI. There are 14 residues in the CDR3. Trimming at V came to 3 bases and at J to 8 bases, leaving 4 bases not matched to a gene. CDR3: CASSPGTGGMGYTF. The DNA for the CDR3 is TGTGCCAGCTCACCCGGGACAGGGGGCATGGGCTACACCTTC.

This clonotype is classed as medium-sized. The chain uses TRBV29-1 and TRBJ1-1; TRBD1 matches at 7 bases. From germline, CDR1 is SQVTM and CDR2 ANQGSEA. This CDR3 is built from 12 residues. V gave up 6 bases and J gave up 1 base; unmatched junction bases: 2. CDR3 DNA: TGCAGCGTGGGGACAGCGAACACTGAAGCTTTCTTT. Protein: CSVGTANTEAFF.

The chain joins TRBV4-3 to TRBJ1-6, with TRBD1 matching over 8 bases. Germline CDR1 and CDR2: LGHNA and YSLEER. The V segment lost 0 bases and the J segment 6 bases; nucleotides outside the gene matches: 4. This CDR3 has 16 residues. CDR3 amino acids: CASSQDQGASNSPLHF. The CDR3 DNA reads as TGCGCCAGCAGCCAAGATCAGGGGGCGAGTAATTCACCCCTCCACTTT.

The rearrangement links TRBV9 to TRBJ2-2; 7 positions match TRBD1. J lost 7 bases, V lost 4 bases, and 10 bases had no gene match. Germline CDR1 SGDLS, CDR2 YYNGEE. CDR3 size: 15 residues. The CDR3 nucleotides read TGTGCCAGCAGCCCGACAGGGAGAGGGGACGGGGAGCTGTTTTTT. Encoded protein: CASSPTGRGDGELFF.

Ten or more counts support this clonotype. The genes are TRBV20-1 and TRBJ1-1, with D possibly TRBD1 on 6 matching bases. Germline CDR1 and CDR2: DFQATT and SNEGSKA (reference sequence). This CDR3 is 13 amino acids long. Trimming removed 3 bases from V and 3 bases from J, with 11 bases in between. The CDR3 protein is CSASRQVHTEAFF. The CDR3 bases are TGCAGTGCTAGCCGACAGGTCCACACTGAAGCTTTCTTT.

The sample holds many counts of this clonotype. V and J are TRBV28 and TRBJ1-1; D uncertain. The germline CDR1 and CDR2 sequences are MDHEN and SYDVKM. The length of the CDR3 is 14 residues. Trimming removed 6 bases from V and 2 bases from J, with 13 bases in between. The CDR3 DNA follows: TGTGCCAGCAGCCCAGTCGCCTCTAACACTGAAGCTTTCTTT. Amino acids: CASSPVASNTEAFF.

The V call is TRBV30, the J call TRBJ1-1, with no clear D. V lost 2 bases to trimming and J lost 0 bases, with 4 bases between them. The germline V gene has CDR1 GTSNPN and CDR2 SVGIG (reference sequence). The CDR3 covers 12 residues. The CDR3 region has the DNA TGTGCCTGGAGTAGAGTGAACACTGAAGCTTTCTTT. This translates into CAWSRVNTEAFF.

This clonotype was seen a few times. The DNA of the CDR3 is TGTGCCAGCAGTCCCGGGAGGATGGATGAGCAGTTCTTC. This translates into CASSPGRMDEQFF. The chain joins TRBV28 to TRBJ2-1; 7 bases map to TRBD2. V lost 5 bases, J lost 8 bases, and 6 bases stayed unmatched. The CDR3 contains 13 residues. Germline V gene sequence: CDR1 MDHEN, CDR2 SYDVKM.

The V and J genes are TRBV6-2 or TRBV6-3 and TRBJ2-2; D is perhaps TRBD1 (5 bases). The length of the CDR3 is 16 residues. The V gene's germline CDR1 is MNHEY and CDR2 SVGEGT. The ends were cut back, 6 bases at V and 4 bases at J, with 18 bases in the middle. The CDR3 sequence is CASRKRAGWTTGELFF. The CDR3 DNA reads TGTGCCAGCAGGAAAAGGGCAGGGTGGACCACCGGGGAGCTGTTTTTT.

This clonotype was observed a handful of times. The V gene is TRBV12-3 or TRBV12-4, the J gene TRBJ2-1; 11 bases are shared with TRBD2. This CDR3 has 17 residues. Losses at the gene ends were 3 bases for V and 5 bases for J; bases not matched to a gene: 9. The chain's CDR3 is CASSFMTSGDPDNEQFF. The CDR3 coding sequence is TGTGCCAGCAGTTTTATGACTAGCGGGGACCCTGACAATGAGCAGTTCTTC.

This clonotype was found many times. J is TRBJ1-2 and V is TRBV18; D is ambiguous. The germline CDR1 and CDR2 sequences are KGHSH and LQKENI. Trimming took 0 bases from V and 5 from J, leaving 19 bases between them. This CDR3 spans 17 amino acids. The CDR3 spells CASSPPGQSAGAYGYTF. The CDR3 bases are TGTGCCAGCTCACCACCGGGCCAGTCGGCAGGAGCATATGGCTACACCTTC.

Comments on this clonotype: One junction end does not reproduce the germline sequence, and a read error may be involved. The V gene is TRBV20-1, the J gene TRBJ1-5; weak D call: TRBD1 (5 bases). The length of the CDR3 is 12 residues. Germline V gene data show CDR1 as DFQATT and CDR2 as SNEGSKA (reference sequence). The CDR3 here is CSGKKGHQPKHF. CDR3 bases: TGCAGTGGGAAGAAGGGGCATCAGCCCAAGCATTTT.

In its sample, this clonotype was seen many times. The rearrangement uses TRBV27 and TRBJ2-1, with 8 bases matching TRBD2. This CDR3 is 16 amino acids long. The V segment lost 7 bases and the J segment 5 bases; nucleotides outside the gene matches: 13. Germline assignment: CDR1 MNHEY and CDR2 SMNVEV (reference sequence). The CDR3 is CASTWSAGELNNEQFF. The CDR3 DNA reads as TGTGCCAGCACCTGGTCAGCGGGAGAACTGAACAATGAGCAGTTCTTC.

This clonotype has a count of ten or more. V and J are TRBV7-6 and TRBJ2-5; D gene unclear. Germline lookup yields CDR1 SGHVS and CDR2 FNYEAQ. Trimming stripped 5 bases from V and 1 base from J, with 8 bases between. The CDR3 length is 13 residues. The CDR3 protein is CASSVTRQETQYF. The CDR3 coding sequence is TGTGCCAGCAGCGTCACCCGCCAAGAGACCCAGTACTTC.

The chain joins TRBV6-2 or TRBV6-3 to TRBJ2-1; perhaps TRBD2 as D (6 bases). With 5 bases removed from V and 8 bases from J, the gap between germline ends came to 10 bases. The CDR3 extends over 12 amino acids. The germline V gene encodes CDR1 MNHEY and CDR2 SVGEGT. The CDR3 sequence: CASSPPGDEQFF. As DNA, the CDR3 is TGTGCCAGCAGTCCTCCGGGAGATGAGCAGTTCTTC.

The gene calls are TRBV4-1 and TRBJ2-6; D gene unclear. The V end was cut by 0 bases, the J end by 0 bases, with 6 bases between. CDR3 length equals 16 residues. From germline, CDR1 is MGHRA and CDR2 YSYEKL. Written as DNA, the CDR3 is TGCGCCAGCAGCCAAGATGCGCTCTCTGGGGCCAACGTCCTGACTTTC. Encoded protein: CASSQDALSGANVLTF.